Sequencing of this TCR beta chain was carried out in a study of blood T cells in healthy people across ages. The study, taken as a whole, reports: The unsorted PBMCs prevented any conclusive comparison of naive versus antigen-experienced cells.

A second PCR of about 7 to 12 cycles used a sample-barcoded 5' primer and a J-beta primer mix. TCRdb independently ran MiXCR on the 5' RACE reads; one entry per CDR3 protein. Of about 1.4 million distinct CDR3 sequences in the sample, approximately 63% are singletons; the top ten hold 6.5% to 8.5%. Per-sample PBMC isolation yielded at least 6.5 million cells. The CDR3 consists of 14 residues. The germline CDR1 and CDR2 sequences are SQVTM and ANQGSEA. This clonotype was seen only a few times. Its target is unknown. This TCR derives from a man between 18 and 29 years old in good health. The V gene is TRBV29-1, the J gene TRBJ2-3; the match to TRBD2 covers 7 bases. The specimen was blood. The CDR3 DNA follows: TGCAGTGCCCTGGGGGGGTACGGCACAGATACGCAGTATTTT. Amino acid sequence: CSALGGYGTDTQYF.